This passage covers 8 T cell receptor beta chains from one sample sequenced in a study of blood T cell repertoires in COVID-19. TCRdb's table, derived via immunoSEQ multiplex PCR, lists solely in-frame clones and lacks some. Among over 12,000 clones, approximately 84% were seen once, and the ten largest hold 15% to 20%. Material for sequencing was peripheral blood. The receptor source for this set is a human donor in a cohort sampled during active COVID-19.

This clone showed up just a few times. The chain joins TRBV10-3 to TRBJ1-5; D remains unclear. V was cut by 1 base and J by 3 bases, with 10 bases left in between. This CDR3 has 15 amino acids. CDR1 and CDR2 (germline): ENHRY, SYGVKD. CDR3 coding DNA: TGTGCCATCAGTGAGTTTGCAGAAACCAATCAGCCCCAGCATTTT. As protein: CAISEFAETNQPQHF.

This chain connects TRBV9 to TRBJ1-1; TRBD1 might be the D (6 bases). The length of the CDR3 is 13 residues. Germline CDR1 SGDLS, CDR2 YYNGEE. V lost 2 bases, J lost 4 bases, and 9 bases lay in between. The chain's CDR3 is CASSVSRGTEAFF. The CDR3 coding sequence is TGTGCCAGCAGCGTTTCCAGGGGCACTGAAGCTTTCTTT.

The rearrangement uses TRBV7-9 and TRBJ2-1; perhaps TRBD2 as D (5 bases). The ends were cut back, 3 bases at V and 10 bases at J, with 7 bases in the middle. Germline assignment: CDR1 SEHNR and CDR2 FQNEAQ (reference sequence). CDR3 length: 11 amino acids. The chain's CDR3 is CASSFREEQFF. In nucleotides, the CDR3 is TGTGCCAGCAGCTTTAGGGAGGAGCAGTTCTTC.

The chain has TRBV18 and TRBJ2-3, with TRBD2 matching 7 bases. The CDR3 is 16 amino acids. V dropped 1 base and J dropped 4; count of bases not matched to a gene: 8. The germline V gene has CDR1 KGHSH and CDR2 LQKENI. CDR3 nucleotides: TGTGCCAGCTCACCACGGTATCGGGGGGAAGCAGATACGCAGTATTTT. Encoded protein: CASSPRYRGEADTQYF.

The rearrangement joins TRBV29-1 to TRBJ2-3, with 12 nucleotides matching TRBD2. The CDR3 totals 15 residues. Germline CDR1 and CDR2: SQVTM and ANQGSEA. Losses at the gene ends were 6 bases for V and 2 bases for J; bases not matched to a gene: 6. The CDR3 sequence is CSVQRTSGVTDTQYF. The CDR3 DNA reads TGCAGCGTGCAACGGACTAGCGGGGTCACAGATACGCAGTATTTT.

For the CDR3, the DNA is TGTGCCAGTAGTATAGCCTCCTCTACAGGCACAGATACGCAGTATTTT. As protein: CASSIASSTGTDTQYF. The chain links TRBV19 to TRBJ2-3; D remains unclear. This CDR3 contains 16 residues. Trimming removed 1 base from V and 1 base from J, with 12 bases in between. Germline V gene sequence: CDR1 LNHDA, CDR2 SQIVND (reference sequence). The full variable domain, completed using reference TRBV19 and TRBJ2-3, is DGGITQSPKYLFRKEGQNVTLSCEQNLNHDAMYWYRQDPGQGLRLIYYSQIVNDFQKGDIAEGYSVSREKKESFPLTVTSAQKNPTAFYLCASSIASSTGTDTQYFGPGTRLTVL.

The rearrangement joins TRBV5-4 to TRBJ2-1; 9 nucleotides align to TRBD2. V lost 1 base and J lost 8; bases outside the gene matches: 10. Germline loops: CDR1 SGHNT, CDR2 YYREEE (reference sequence). CDR3 length equals 16 residues. The CDR3 coding sequence is TGTGCCAGCAGCTTGAGGGTCGGCGGGGGGGCGGATGAGCAGTTCTTC. Amino acids: CASSLRVGGGADEQFF.

V gene TRBV5-1 combines with J gene TRBJ1-4; D perhaps matches TRBD1 (5 bases). V lost 0 bases to trimming and J lost 1 base, with 7 bases between them. This CDR3 is 15 amino acids long. Germline CDR1 is SGHRS and CDR2 is YFSETQ. CDR3 in DNA: TGCGCCAGCAGCTTGGCGGGGGGAACTAATGAAAAACTGTTTTTT. Translating it yields CASSLAGGTNEKLFF.